This T cell receptor (beta chain) was identified in a study of brain T cells in children with intractable seizures. This CDR3 contains 15 residues. Germline V lookup: CDR1 SGHAT, CDR2 FQNNGV. Trimming took off 3 bases at V and 4 bases at J, with 14 bases between the two ends. The table came from immunoSEQ multiplex PCR; TCRdb's copy has only in-frame clones and leaves some out. The repertoire holds about 22,000 clones, with 90% to 95% as singletons. The TCR was taken from a boy aged 10-17 years with focal cortical dysplasia and intractable seizures. The V gene is TRBV11-2, the J gene TRBJ2-3, with D perhaps TRBD2 (6 bases). The starting material was peripheral blood, obtained at surgery. The CDR3 DNA reads as TGTGCCAGCAGCTTGGAGGGAGCCCCCCCAGATACGCAGTATTTT. Protein sequence: CASSLEGAPPDTQYF.